These T cell receptor beta chains were read from a single sample in a study of blood T cell repertoires in COVID-19. The assay was immunoSEQ multiplex PCR, and TCRdb's table has in-frame clones only and misses some. Here the sample spans 100,000 to 120,000 clones, 87% being singletons. The sequenced material came from peripheral blood. These receptors originate from a human donor in a cohort sampled during active COVID-19. Each CDR3 is given with its conserved first and last residue. D genes are given only for firm matches. A clone size is listed for some rows: how often the clone was seen (once, few, many), or a class if it is expanded.

clone_size	v_call	d_call	j_call	cdr3_aa	cdr3_nt
NA	TRBV24-1	TRBD1	TRBJ1-2	CATSDEPTGHYGYTF	TGTGCCACCAGTGACGAACCGACAGGGCACTATGGCTACACCTTC
NA	TRBV15	TRBD1	TRBJ2-2	CATRTGQGNTGELFF	TGTGCCACCAGAACGGGACAGGGAAACACCGGGGAGCTGTTTTTT
NA	TRBV7-3	TRBD2	TRBJ2-1	CASRSPERGGSNEQFF	TGTGCCAGCAGGTCCCCGGAGCGGGGGGGCTCCAATGAGCAGTTCTTC
NA	TRBV5-1	NA	TRBJ1-5	CASSQPLGRGGALNQPQHF	TGCGCCAGCAGCCAGCCACTGGGCAGGGGAGGGGCCCTCAATCAGCCCCAGCATTTT
NA	TRBV4-2	NA	TRBJ2-5	CASSQEAETQYF	TGTGCCAGCAGCCAAGAAGCGGAGACCCAGTACTTC
few	TRBV20-1	NA	TRBJ1-2	CSTKGVSGYTF	TGCAGCACAAAGGGGGTTTCCGGCTACACCTTC
NA	TRBV7-2	TRBD2	TRBJ2-7	CASSFSPGRGHF	TGTGCCAGCAGCTTCTCACCCGGGAGGGGTCATTTC
NA	TRBV5-4	NA	TRBJ2-5	CASSQTSETQYF	TGTGCCAGCAGCCAAACTTCGGAGACCCAGTACTTC
NA	TRBV5-4	TRBD1	TRBJ2-3	CASSLMRGTDRTDTQYF	TGTGCCAGCAGCTTGATGAGGGGGACAGATCGCACAGATACGCAGTATTTT
NA	TRBV29-1	TRBD2	TRBJ2-1	CSVPQAGGPSNEQFF	TGCAGCGTTCCCCAGGCGGGAGGGCCCTCGAATGAGCAGTTCTTC
NA	TRBV30	TRBD2	TRBJ2-1	CAWRGTSGGPSYNEQFF	TGTGCCTGGAGGGGGACTAGCGGGGGGCCGTCCTACAATGAGCAGTTCTTC
few	TRBV6-5	TRBD1	TRBJ1-6	CASSYQGQGRSPLHF	TGTGCCAGCAGTTACCAGGGACAGGGGCGTTCACCCCTCCACTTT
NA	TRBV21-1	NA	TRBJ2-3	CASSKALVSGGTDTQYF	TGTGCCAGCAGCAAAGCGCTGGTCAGCGGGGGCACAGATACGCAGTATTTT
NA	TRBV27	NA	TRBJ1-3	CASSNHRNTIYF	TGTGCCAGCAGTAATCACAGAAACACCATATATTTT
NA	TRBV25-1	TRBD1	TRBJ1-1	CASSERRQGDTEAFF	TGTGCCAGCAGTGAACGGCGACAGGGGGACACTGAAGCTTTCTTT
NA	TRBV20-1	NA	TRBJ2-1	CSASPLSGFPYNEQFF	TGCAGTGCTAGTCCTCTATCGGGTTTCCCCTACAATGAGCAGTTCTTC
NA	TRBV3-1/TRBV3-2	NA	TRBJ1-5	CASSQQGTSNQPQHF	TGTGCCAGCAGCCAACAGGGGACTAGCAATCAGCCCCAGCATTTT
NA	TRBV11-2	NA	TRBJ2-2	CASSQIDRLYTGELFF	TGTGCCAGCAGCCAAATCGACAGGTTATACACCGGGGAGCTGTTTTTT
NA	TRBV9	NA	TRBJ1-4	CASSAGQTTNEKLFF	TGTGCCAGCAGCGCCGGACAAACAACTAATGAAAAACTGTTTTTT
once	TRBV7-9	NA	TRBJ2-3	CASGARGMGFDTQYF	TGTGCCAGCGGAGCGAGAGGGATGGGGTTCGATACGCAGTATTTT
NA	TRBV3-1/TRBV3-2	NA	TRBJ1-5	CASSLGSQGNQPQHF	TGTGCCAGCAGCCTAGGAAGCCAGGGGAATCAGCCCCAGCATTTT
few	TRBV4-2	TRBD2	TRBJ2-2	CASSQVAGDTGELFF	TGTGCCAGCAGCCAAGTAGCGGGAGACACCGGGGAGCTGTTTTTT
NA	TRBV19	NA	TRBJ2-2	CARSLAPPTGELFF	TGTGCCAGATCCTTAGCGCCGCCAACCGGGGAGCTGTTTTTT
NA	TRBV5-5	TRBD1	TRBJ1-6	CASSLEDRAYNSPLHF	TGTGCCAGCAGCTTGGAGGACAGGGCATATAATTCACCCCTCCACTTT
once	TRBV5-1	TRBD2	TRBJ2-3	CASSSNGRGGDTQYF	TGCGCCAGCAGCTCGAACGGGAGGGGGGGAGATACGCAGTATTTT
NA	TRBV1	NA	TRBJ2-3	CTSSPGPHSSGVSDTQYF	TGCACCAGCAGCCCCGGTCCCCACTCTAGCGGGGTGTCGGATACGCAGTATTTT
NA	TRBV4-2	NA	TRBJ1-5	CASSRETRSNQPQHF	TGTGCCAGCAGCCGAGAGACACGGAGCAATCAGCCCCAGCATTTT